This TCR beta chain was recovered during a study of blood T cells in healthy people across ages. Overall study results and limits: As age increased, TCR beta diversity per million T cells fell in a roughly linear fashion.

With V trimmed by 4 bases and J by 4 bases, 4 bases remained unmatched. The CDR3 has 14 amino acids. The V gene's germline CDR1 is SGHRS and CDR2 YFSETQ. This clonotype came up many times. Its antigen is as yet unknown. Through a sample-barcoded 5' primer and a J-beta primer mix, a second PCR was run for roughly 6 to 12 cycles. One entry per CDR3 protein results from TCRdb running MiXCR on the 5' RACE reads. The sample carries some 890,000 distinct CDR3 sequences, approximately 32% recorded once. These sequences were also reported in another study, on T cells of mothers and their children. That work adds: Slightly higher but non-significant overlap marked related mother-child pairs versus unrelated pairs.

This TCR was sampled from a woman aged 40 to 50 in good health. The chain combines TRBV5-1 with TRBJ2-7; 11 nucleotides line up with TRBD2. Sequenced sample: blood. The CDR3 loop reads CASSGGLAEYEQYF. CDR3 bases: TGCGCCAGCAGCGGGGGACTAGCGGAGTACGAGCAGTACTTC. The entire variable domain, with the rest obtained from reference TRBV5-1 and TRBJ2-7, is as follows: KAGVTQTPRYLIKTRGQQVTLSCSPISGHRSVSWYQQTPGQGLQFLFEYFSETQRNKGNFPGRFSGRQFSNSRSEMNVSTLELGDSALYLCASSGGLAEYEQYFGPGTRLTVT.